Shown below are 15 T cell receptor beta chains from a single sample sequenced in a study of response to subunit inactivated influenza vaccine. TCRdb re-derived calls from the RT-PCR reads in MiXCR, one entry per CDR3 protein. This table has 550,000 to 600,000 distinct CDR3 sequences, about 11% appearing once. The material was PBMCs from blood, obtained on the day of vaccination. These receptors originate from a man aged 50-60 years who received an inactivated influenza vaccine.

This clonotype appeared a few times. The J gene is TRBJ1-1, the V gene TRBV6-1; D gene ambiguous. V was pared by 1 base and J by 11 bases, with 17 bases between. Germline CDR1 is MNHNS and CDR2 is SASEGT. This CDR3 has 14 residues. The CDR3 here is CASSEGFYTSEAFF. CDR3 in DNA: TGTGCCAGCAGTGAAGGCTTTTACACCTCCGAGGCTTTCTTT.

This clonotype was seen many times. The chain recombines TRBV5-6 with TRBJ2-2; TRBD1 is a possible D gene (5 bases). V lost 4 bases, J lost 1 base, and 11 bases lay in between. CDR3 length: 15 amino acids. Germline V gives CDR1 SGHDT, CDR2 YYEEEE. The CDR3 reads CASSPDRRNTGELFF. CDR3 coding DNA: TGTGCCAGCAGCCCCGACAGAAGGAACACCGGGGAGCTGTTTTTT.

There are many counts of this clonotype. The chain employs TRBV12-3 or TRBV12-4 and TRBJ2-3; D not resolved. V shed 1 base and J shed 0 bases, with 11 bases lying between them. The CDR3 totals 16 residues. The DNA for the CDR3 is TGTGCCAGCAGTTTAGAACCAGCGCGTAGCACAGATACGCAGTATTTT. Protein product: CASSLEPARSTDTQYF.

This clonotype occurred a few times. CDR3 in DNA: TGCGCCAGCAGCCGGATCAATCGCGGGAGAGCCTACAATGAGCAGTTCTTC. This gives the protein CASSRINRGRAYNEQFF. The rearrangement joins TRBV5-1 to TRBJ2-1; 7 positions match TRBD2. This CDR3 region has 17 residues. Germline values: CDR1 SGHRS, CDR2 YFSETQ. J gave up 2 bases and V 4 bases, and 12 bases lay outside the gene matches.

The gene calls are TRBV4-3 and TRBJ2-1; D is possibly TRBD2 (7 bases). The CDR3 sequence is 15 residues long. Looked up from germline, CDR1 is LGHNA and CDR2 is YSLEER. Trimming shortened V by 4 bases and J by 9 bases, and 19 bases separated the two germline ends. This CDR3 reads CASSRGGGAAGEQFF. The CDR3 bases are TGCGCCAGCAGCCGAGGAGGGGGGGCGGCTGGTGAGCAGTTCTTC.

This clonotype occurred a few times. V is TRBV5-1 and J is TRBJ2-1, with 10 nucleotides matching TRBD1. Germline values: CDR1 SGHRS, CDR2 YFSETQ. This CDR3 is 15 amino acids long. V trimming: 4 bases; J trimming: 6 bases; junction bases outside the gene matches: 7. This chain's CDR3 is CASSPRGTGANEQFF. The DNA of the CDR3 is TGCGCCAGCAGCCCGAGGGGGACAGGGGCCAATGAGCAGTTCTTC.

This clonotype was counted many times. The chain recombines TRBV5-1 with TRBJ2-2; weak D call: TRBD1 (5 bases). This CDR3 spans 16 amino acids. The germline V and J ends were trimmed by 2 bases and 0 bases, with 11 bases remaining between them. Germline CDR1 and CDR2: SGHRS and YFSETQ. The CDR3 protein is CASSFSGLANTGELFF. The DNA of the CDR3 is TGCGCCAGCAGCTTTTCAGGGCTAGCGAACACCGGGGAGCTGTTTTTT.

There are many counts of this clonotype. V is TRBV20-1 and J is TRBJ2-1, with TRBD2 matching 11 bases. V gave up 5 bases and J gave up 8 bases; unmatched junction bases: 8. The CDR3 consists of 14 residues. Germline V CDR1 and CDR2: DFQATT, SNEGSKA (reference sequence). In DNA, the CDR3 is TGCAGTGCTTTTAGCGGGGGGGCATTCTATGAGCAGTTCTTC. Protein product: CSAFSGGAFYEQFF.

A few counts support this clonotype. This sequence joins TRBV2 and TRBJ2-7; D possibly matches TRBD1 or TRBD2 (7 bases each). The V gene's germline CDR1 is SNHLY and CDR2 FYNNEI. V dropped 10 bases and J dropped 1 base, with 11 bases sitting between them. The CDR3 covers 12 residues. The CDR3 sequence: CATRGGSYEQYF. The DNA of the CDR3 is TGTGCCACCAGGGGGGGGTCCTACGAGCAGTACTTC. The variable domain in full, completed from reference TRBV2 and TRBJ2-7, reads EPEVTQTPSHQVTQMGQEVILRCVPISNHLYFYWYRQILGQKVEFLVSFYNNEISEKSEIFDDQFSVERPDGSNFTLKIRSTKLEDSAMYFCATRGGSYEQYFGPGTRLTVT.

The table lists this clonotype with a few counts. The chain employs TRBV19 and TRBJ1-5; 8 nucleotides match TRBD1. J gave up 3 bases and V 6 bases, and 4 bases lay outside the gene matches. Germline V gives CDR1 LNHDA, CDR2 SQIVND (reference sequence). CDR3 length: 14 amino acids. CDR3 sequence reads: CASRDRVYNQPQHF. For the CDR3, the DNA is TGTGCCAGTAGGGACAGGGTTTACAATCAGCCCCAGCATTTT.

The chain recombines TRBV11-2 with TRBJ1-2; 9 bases fit TRBD1. Germline assignment: CDR1 SGHAT and CDR2 FQNNGV. The CDR3 covers 16 residues. Trimming at V came to 5 bases and at J to 4 bases, leaving 11 bases not matched to a gene. The CDR3 protein is CASSLTLTTGGYGYTF. In nucleotides, the CDR3 is TGTGCCAGCAGCCTTACCTTAACGACAGGGGGCTATGGCTACACCTTC.

This clonotype was counted between two and nine times. The chain uses TRBV20-1 and TRBJ2-3, with TRBD2 identical over 11 bases. Germline V CDR1 and CDR2: DFQATT, SNEGSKA (reference sequence). After removal of 6 bases from V and 6 bases from J, the junction contained 11 bases not matched to a gene. There are 15 residues in the CDR3. The CDR3 coding sequence is TGCAGTGCGCCAGACAGGTGGACTAGCGGGGATACGCAGTATTTT. Protein product: CSAPDRWTSGDTQYF.

The chain employs TRBV20-1 and TRBJ2-7, with no clear D. There are 13 residues in the CDR3. Trimming removed 3 bases from V and 2 bases from J, with 11 bases in between. Germline values: CDR1 DFQATT, CDR2 SNEGSKA (reference sequence). CDR3 sequence: CSARWARAYEQYF. DNA for the CDR3: TGCAGTGCTAGGTGGGCCCGAGCCTACGAGCAGTACTTC.

This clonotype was detected a few times. V and J are TRBV14 and TRBJ1-2, with a possible D match to TRBD1 (5 bases). V was cut by 4 bases and J by 9 bases, with 15 bases left in between. The germline V gene encodes CDR1 SGHDN and CDR2 FVKESK. The length of the CDR3 is 13 residues. The CDR3 nucleotides read TGTGCCAGCAGCCCCGGGGGGTCTAGTAGCTACACCTTC. Amino acids: CASSPGGSSSYTF.

The chain is built from TRBV15 and TRBJ1-5, with D possibly TRBD1 on 6 matching bases. Germline V gives CDR1 LNHNV, CDR2 YYDKDF (reference sequence). This CDR3 has 13 residues. V dropped 7 bases and J dropped 4 bases, with 11 bases sitting between them. The CDR3 loop reads CATTRGGNQPQHF. In DNA, the CDR3 is TGTGCCACCACCAGGGGAGGTAATCAGCCCCAGCATTTT.